These 20 T cell receptor beta chains originate from one sample sequenced in a study of regulatory T cells in long-lasting Graves disease. This sample's time point: persistent/refractory GD, antithyroid drugs over 5 years with positive TRAb. From RNA extracted from PBMCs, the TCR library was made. Sequencing libraries for TCR beta were prepared with iRepertoire HTBI primers and Arm-PCR of CDR3 regions. Via MiXCR, TCRdb re-called the multiplex PCR reads, giving one row per CDR3 protein. The sample yields 500,000 to 700,000 distinct CDR3 sequences, about 30% seen once. Sequenced here: peripheral blood mononuclear cells (PBMCs), sampled when the disease was refractory, from a patient treated with antithyroid drugs. The receptors were gathered from a female donor with Graves disease.

This clonotype has ten or more counts. The V call is TRBV28, the J call TRBJ2-7, with D maybe TRBD1 (5 bases). Germline-derived CDR1 and CDR2 are MDHEN and SYDVKM. V lost 6 bases and J 5 bases, leaving 11 bases between the germline ends. The CDR3 length is 12 residues. In nucleotides, the CDR3 is TGTGCCAGCAGCCTCAGGGTTCACGAGCAGTACTTC. Protein: CASSLRVHEQYF.

This clonotype occurred a few times. V usage is TRBV5-1 and J usage is TRBJ1-2; D gene ambiguous. The CDR3 is 13 amino acids. With 0 bases removed from V and 3 bases from J, the gap between germline ends came to 6 bases. Germline V lookup: CDR1 SGHRS, CDR2 YFSETQ. In DNA form, the CDR3 reads TGCGCCAGCAGCTTGGTCTCAGACTATGGCTACACCTTC. It yields the protein CASSLVSDYGYTF.

The rearrangement links TRBV12-3 or TRBV12-4 to TRBJ2-7, with D maybe TRBD2 (6 bases). The CDR3 is 17 amino acids. With 5 bases removed from V and 7 bases from J, the gap between germline ends came to 27 bases. CDR3: CASSRTPGLQAVGEQYF. In DNA, the CDR3 is TGTGCCAGCAGTCGAACTCCGGGACTCCAGGCGGTAGGGGAGCAGTACTTC.

This clonotype was seen at least ten times. V is TRBV2 and J is TRBJ2-7; D remains ambiguous. Germline V gives CDR1 SNHLY, CDR2 FYNNEI. V lost 8 bases and J 6 bases, leaving 14 bases between the germline ends. CDR3 size: 12 residues. CDR3 nucleotides: TGTGCCAGCGCCGTAAACCGGGCCGAGCAGTACTTC. Its translation is CASAVNRAEQYF.

This clonotype has a handful of counts. The J gene is TRBJ1-3, the V gene TRBV6-5, with 8 bases that match TRBD1. Per the germline V gene, CDR1 is MNHEY and CDR2 is SVGAGI. The CDR3 consists of 17 residues. V trimming: 0 bases; J trimming: 4 bases; junction bases outside the gene matches: 8. Written as DNA, the CDR3 is TGTGCCAGCAGTTACTCGATTGCGACAGGGGACGGAAACACCATATATTTT. Protein sequence: CASSYSIATGDGNTIYF.

The rearrangement uses TRBV7-2 and TRBJ2-1; D tentatively fits TRBD1 or TRBD2 (6 bases each). The CDR3 length is 17 residues. Trimming took 5 bases from V and 0 from J, leaving 17 bases between them. CDR1 is SGHTA, CDR2 FQGNSA, per germline. CDR3 in DNA: TGTGCCAGCAGCAGCGCCAAGGGGGAGGCCTCCTACAATGAGCAGTTCTTC. Translating it yields CASSSAKGEASYNEQFF.

This clonotype appeared many times. The J gene is TRBJ2-5, the V gene TRBV28; 7 bases are shared with TRBD1. The CDR3 extends over 15 amino acids. Germline V gives CDR1 MDHEN, CDR2 SYDVKM. The V gene end was trimmed by 5 bases and the J gene end by 7 bases; junction bases not matched to a gene: 13. The CDR3 DNA reads TGTGCCAGCAGTAACGCCCCGGGACAGCAGGCGACCCAGTACTTC. Its protein product is CASSNAPGQQATQYF.

The CDR3 DNA reads as TGTGCCAGCTCACTTCAGGTGATGAACACTGAAGCTTTCTTT. The encoded protein is CASSLQVMNTEAFF. The V and J genes are TRBV18 and TRBJ1-1; D remains ambiguous. Trimming cost V 4 bases and J 0 bases, with 9 bases left between them. Germline CDR1 and CDR2: KGHSH and LQKENI. The CDR3 sequence is 14 residues long.

In this sample, this clonotype turned up once. The rearrangement uses TRBV12-3 or TRBV12-4 and TRBJ2-7; no firm D call. V was pared by 7 bases and J by 2 bases, with 3 bases between. The length of the CDR3 is 10 residues. CDR3 nucleotides: TGTGCCAGCACCACCTACGAGCAGTACTTC. Protein product: CASTTYEQYF.

About this clonotype itself: Since a much larger clone is just one base distant, this may be a read error. This sequence joins TRBV28 and TRBJ1-3; 7 bases fit TRBD1. Per germline, CDR1 MDHEN and CDR2 SYDVKM. The CDR3 consists of 15 residues. Trimming cost V 4 bases and J 0 bases; bases outside gene matches: 3. The CDR3 DNA reads TGTGCCAGCAGTTCGGACAGGCCCTCTGGAAACACCATATATTTT. Its translation: CASSSDRPSGNTIYF.

The chain is built from TRBV6-5 and TRBJ1-2; D unresolved. Germline V gene data show CDR1 as MNHEY and CDR2 as SVGAGI. V lost 0 bases to trimming and J lost 8 bases, with 16 bases between them. The CDR3 is 15 residues long. The CDR3 bases are TGTGCCAGCAGTTACTCGGGTAGGAAGTTGGAAGGCTACACCTTC. Translated, it gives CASSYSGRKLEGYTF.

This clonotype was seen more than once but under ten times. The chain has TRBV27 and TRBJ1-3; 8 bases align to TRBD1. The CDR3 covers 16 residues. Losses at the gene ends were 6 bases for V and 4 bases for J; bases not matched to a gene: 11. From germline, CDR1 is MNHEY and CDR2 SMNVEV (reference sequence). The CDR3 region is CASSHTGGNRGNTIYF. The CDR3, as DNA: TGTGCCAGCAGCCACACAGGGGGAAACCGCGGAAACACCATATATTTT.

CDR3 region: CASSLEQGFNEKLFF. CDR3 in DNA: TGTGCCAGCAGCTTGGAACAGGGATTCAATGAAAAACTGTTTTTT. V usage is TRBV5-8 and J usage is TRBJ1-4; D possibly corresponds to TRBD1 (6 bases). The V and J ends lost 0 bases and 5 bases respectively, with 11 bases between them. Germline V gives CDR1 SGHTS, CDR2 YDEGEE. This CDR3 comprises 15 residues. Full variable domain (rest looked up from reference TRBV5-8 and TRBJ1-4): EAGVTQSPTHLIKTRGQQATLRCSPISGHTSVYWYQQALGLGLQFLLWYDEGEERNRGNFPPRFSGRQFPNYSSELNVNALELEDSALYLCASSLEQGFNEKLFFGSGTQLSVL.

This clonotype was counted at least ten times. The J gene is TRBJ1-5, the V gene TRBV28; 9 bases match TRBD1. The CDR3 is 15 amino acids. In germline, CDR1 is MDHEN, CDR2 SYDVKM. J lost 4 bases, V lost 6 bases, and 7 bases had no gene match. The CDR3 reads CASRTGTGFNQPQHF. CDR3 coding DNA: TGTGCCAGCAGAACCGGGACAGGGTTTAATCAGCCCCAGCATTTT.

This clonotype came up a few times. This chain uses TRBV7-9 with TRBJ1-4, with 7 bases matching TRBD1. Germline V gene sequence: CDR1 SEHNR, CDR2 FQNEAQ (reference sequence). Losses at the gene ends were 5 bases for V and 0 bases for J; bases not matched to a gene: 6. The CDR3 contains 16 residues. The CDR3 loop reads CASSTGTVATNEKLFF. The CDR3 coding sequence is TGTGCCAGCAGCACAGGGACAGTTGCAACTAATGAAAAACTGTTTTTT.

This clonotype was recorded at least ten times. This chain links TRBV28 with TRBJ1-2; 10 positions match TRBD1. With 5 bases clipped from V and 2 bases from J, the junction kept 11 bases outside the gene matches. Germline CDR1 MDHEN, CDR2 SYDVKM. The CDR3 has 17 amino acids. Written as DNA, the CDR3 is TGTGCCAGCAGTCGCTCCCCGACAGGGGGCAGGAACTATGGCTACACCTTC. Translation gives CASSRSPTGGRNYGYTF.

The chain uses TRBV19 and TRBJ1-2; TRBD1 matches at 9 bases. Germline CDR1 reads LNHDA; CDR2 reads SQIVND (reference sequence). The junction had 8 bases not matched to a gene; V was cut back by 0 bases and J by 0 bases. The CDR3 loop spans 18 amino acids. CDR3: CASSIEPGQGLANYGYTF. For the CDR3, the DNA is TGTGCCAGTAGTATAGAGCCGGGACAGGGCTTAGCTAACTATGGCTACACCTTC.

This clonotype showed up many times. The V and J genes are TRBV20-1 and TRBJ2-7, with 10 nucleotides matching TRBD1. Germline CDR1 DFQATT, CDR2 SNEGSKA (reference sequence). This CDR3 contains 15 residues. Losses at the gene ends were 1 base for V and 5 bases for J; bases not matched to a gene: 8. The CDR3 DNA reads as TGCAGTGCTAGAGCTCCGGGACAGGGGAGCCACGAGCAGTACTTC. This translates into CSARAPGQGSHEQYF.

The V call is TRBV12-3 or TRBV12-4, the J call TRBJ1-2; 8 bases align to TRBD1. V gave up 6 bases and J gave up 5 bases; unmatched junction bases: 8. The CDR3 consists of 14 residues. CDR3: CASRETGGRYGYTF. The CDR3 DNA reads TGTGCCAGCAGGGAAACAGGGGGAAGGTATGGCTACACCTTC.

This clonotype has more than one count but fewer than ten. The chain is built from TRBV29-1 and TRBJ2-5; no clear D gene. The CDR3 has 12 amino acids. V lost 4 bases to trimming and J lost 4 bases, with 10 bases between them. The germline V gene encodes CDR1 SQVTM and CDR2 ANQGSEA. Written as DNA, the CDR3 is TGCAGCGTTGTGGTTGCAGGAGAGACCCAGTACTTC. It translates to CSVVVAGETQYF.